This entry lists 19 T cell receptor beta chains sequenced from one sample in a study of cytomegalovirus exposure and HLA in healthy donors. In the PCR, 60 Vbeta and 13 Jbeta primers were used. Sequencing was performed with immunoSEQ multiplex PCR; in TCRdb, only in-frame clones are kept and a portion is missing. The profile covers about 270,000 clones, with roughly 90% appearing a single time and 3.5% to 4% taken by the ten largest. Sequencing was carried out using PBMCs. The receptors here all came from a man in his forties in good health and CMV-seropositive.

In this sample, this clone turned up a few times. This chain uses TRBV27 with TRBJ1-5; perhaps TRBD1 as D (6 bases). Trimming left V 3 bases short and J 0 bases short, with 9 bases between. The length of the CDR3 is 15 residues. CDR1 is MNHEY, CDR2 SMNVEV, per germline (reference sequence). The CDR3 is CASSFGTNSNQPQHF. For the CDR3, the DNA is TGTGCCAGCAGTTTCGGGACAAATAGCAATCAGCCCCAGCATTTT.

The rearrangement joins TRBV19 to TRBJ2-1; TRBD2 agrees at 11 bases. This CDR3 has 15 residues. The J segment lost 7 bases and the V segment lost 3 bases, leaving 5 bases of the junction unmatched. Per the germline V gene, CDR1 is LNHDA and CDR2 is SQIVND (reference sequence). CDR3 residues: CASSILAGGGNEQFF. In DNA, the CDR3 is TGTGCCAGTAGTATTTTAGCGGGAGGGGGAAATGAGCAGTTCTTC.

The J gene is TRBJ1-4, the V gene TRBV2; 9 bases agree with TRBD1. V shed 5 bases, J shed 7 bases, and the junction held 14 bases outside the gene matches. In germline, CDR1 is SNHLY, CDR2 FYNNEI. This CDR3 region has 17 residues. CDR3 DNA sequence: TGTGCCAGCAGTTCTCCCGGGACAGGGCTTGGGGGTGAAAAACTGTTTTTT. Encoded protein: CASSSPGTGLGGEKLFF.

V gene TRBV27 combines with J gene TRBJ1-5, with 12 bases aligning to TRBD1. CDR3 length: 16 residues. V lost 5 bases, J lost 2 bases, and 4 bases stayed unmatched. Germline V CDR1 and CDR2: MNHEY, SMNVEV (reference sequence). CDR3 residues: CASSPGTGGGNQPQHF. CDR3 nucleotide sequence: TGTGCCAGCAGTCCCGGGACAGGGGGCGGCAATCAGCCCCAGCATTTT.

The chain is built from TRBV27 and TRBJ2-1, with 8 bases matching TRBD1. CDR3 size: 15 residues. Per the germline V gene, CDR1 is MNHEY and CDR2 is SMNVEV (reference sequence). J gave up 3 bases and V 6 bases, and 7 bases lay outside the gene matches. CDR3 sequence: CASSRQGNFYNEQFF. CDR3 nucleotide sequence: TGTGCCAGCAGCCGACAGGGGAATTTCTACAATGAGCAGTTCTTC.

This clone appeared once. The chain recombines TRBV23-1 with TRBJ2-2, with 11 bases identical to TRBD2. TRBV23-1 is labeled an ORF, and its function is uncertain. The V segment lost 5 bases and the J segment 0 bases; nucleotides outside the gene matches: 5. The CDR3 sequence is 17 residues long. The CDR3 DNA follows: TGCGCCAGCAGTGAGGGACTAGCGGAACCGAACACCGGGGAGCTGTTTTTT. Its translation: CASSEGLAEPNTGELFF.

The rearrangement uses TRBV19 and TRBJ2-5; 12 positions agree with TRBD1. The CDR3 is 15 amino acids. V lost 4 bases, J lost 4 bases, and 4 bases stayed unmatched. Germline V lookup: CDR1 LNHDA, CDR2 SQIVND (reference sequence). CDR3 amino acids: CASSNPGQGAETQYF. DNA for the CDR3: TGTGCCAGTAGTAATCCGGGACAGGGGGCAGAGACCCAGTACTTC.

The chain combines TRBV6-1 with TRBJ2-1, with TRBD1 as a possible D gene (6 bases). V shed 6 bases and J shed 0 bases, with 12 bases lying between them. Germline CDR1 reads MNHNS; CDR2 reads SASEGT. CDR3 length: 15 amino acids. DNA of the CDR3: TGTGCCAGCAGCCTCGGACAGTTCTCCTACAATGAGCAGTTCTTC. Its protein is CASSLGQFSYNEQFF.

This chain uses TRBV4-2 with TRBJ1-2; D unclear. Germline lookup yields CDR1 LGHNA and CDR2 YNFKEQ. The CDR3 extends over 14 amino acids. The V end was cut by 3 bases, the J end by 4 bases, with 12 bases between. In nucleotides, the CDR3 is TGTGCCAGCAGCCAGACGGGAGGCATCTATGGCTACACCTTC. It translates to CASSQTGGIYGYTF.

As DNA, the CDR3 is TGCGCCAGCAGCTCGGGGACAGTCGAGCAGTACTTC. This gives the protein CASSSGTVEQYF. V is TRBV5-1 and J is TRBJ2-7, with 7 bases fitting TRBD1. This CDR3 comprises 12 residues. Germline V gene data show CDR1 as SGHRS and CDR2 as YFSETQ. V shed 3 bases, J shed 6 bases, and the junction held 3 bases outside the gene matches.

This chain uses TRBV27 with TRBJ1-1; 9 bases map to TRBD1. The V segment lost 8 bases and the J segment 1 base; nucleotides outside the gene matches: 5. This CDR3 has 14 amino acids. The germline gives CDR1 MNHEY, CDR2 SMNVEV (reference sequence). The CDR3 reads CASQDRGANTEAFF. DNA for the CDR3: TGTGCCAGCCAAGACAGGGGGGCGAACACTGAAGCTTTCTTT.

The CDR3 here is CASSPTRTGVYNEQFF. CDR3 DNA sequence: TGTGCCAGCAGCCCTACCCGGACAGGGGTCTACAATGAGCAGTTCTTC. The V gene is TRBV11-2, the J gene TRBJ2-1, with 9 bases identical to TRBD1. The V and J ends lost 5 bases and 3 bases, in that order; junction bases with no gene match: 8. CDR1 and CDR2 (germline): SGHAT, FQNNGV. The CDR3 runs 16 residues.

CDR3 in amino acids: CASSSGVSYEQYF. In DNA form, the CDR3 reads TGTGCCAGCAGCTCGGGAGTCAGCTACGAGCAGTACTTC. This chain uses TRBV5-6 with TRBJ2-7, with TRBD2 as a possible D gene (6 bases). The CDR3 covers 13 residues. The V gene's germline CDR1 is SGHDT and CDR2 YYEEEE. V dropped 3 bases and J dropped 3 bases, with 10 bases sitting between them.

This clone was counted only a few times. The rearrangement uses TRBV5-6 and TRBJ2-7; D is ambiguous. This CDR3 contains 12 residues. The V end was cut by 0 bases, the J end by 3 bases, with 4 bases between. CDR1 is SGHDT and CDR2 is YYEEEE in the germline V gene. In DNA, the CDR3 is TGTGCCAGCAGCTTGGGAGGCTACGAGCAGTACTTC. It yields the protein CASSLGGYEQYF.

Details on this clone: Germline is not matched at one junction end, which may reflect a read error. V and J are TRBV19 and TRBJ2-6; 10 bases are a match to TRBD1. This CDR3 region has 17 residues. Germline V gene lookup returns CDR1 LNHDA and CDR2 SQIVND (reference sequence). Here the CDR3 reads CASSRDRGSSGANVLTF. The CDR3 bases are TGTGCCAGTAGCCGGGACAGGGGAAGCTCTGGGGCCAACGTCCTGACCTTC.

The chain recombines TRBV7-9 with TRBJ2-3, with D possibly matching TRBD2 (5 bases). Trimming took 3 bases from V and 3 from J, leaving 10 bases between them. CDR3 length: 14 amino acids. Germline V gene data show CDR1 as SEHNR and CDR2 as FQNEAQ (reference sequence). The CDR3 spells CASSFSGTTDTQYF. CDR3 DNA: TGTGCCAGCAGCTTCAGCGGCACAACAGATACGCAGTATTTT.

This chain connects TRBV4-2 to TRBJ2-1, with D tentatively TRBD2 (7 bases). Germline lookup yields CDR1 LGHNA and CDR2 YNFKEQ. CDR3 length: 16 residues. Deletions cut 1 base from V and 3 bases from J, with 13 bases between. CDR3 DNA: TGTGCCAGCAGCCAAGCGGAGGGGGAGGGCTACAATGAGCAGTTCTTC. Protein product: CASSQAEGEGYNEQFF.

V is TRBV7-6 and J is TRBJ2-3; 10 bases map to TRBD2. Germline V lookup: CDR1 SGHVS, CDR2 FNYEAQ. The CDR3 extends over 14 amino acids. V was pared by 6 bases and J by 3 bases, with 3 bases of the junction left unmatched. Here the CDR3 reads CASSSSGRTDTQYF. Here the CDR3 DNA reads TGTGCCAGCAGTTCTAGCGGGAGAACAGATACGCAGTATTTT. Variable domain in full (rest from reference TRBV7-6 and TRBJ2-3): GAGVSQSPRYKVTKRGQDVALRCDPISGHVSLYWYRQALGQGPEFLTYFNYEAQQDKSGLPNDRFSAERPEGSISTLTIQRTEQRDSAMYRCASSSSGRTDTQYFGPGTRLTVL.

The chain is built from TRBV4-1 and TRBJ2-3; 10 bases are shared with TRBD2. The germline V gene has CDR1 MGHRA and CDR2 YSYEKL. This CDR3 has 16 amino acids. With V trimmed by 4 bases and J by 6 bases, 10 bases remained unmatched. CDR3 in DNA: TGCGCCAGCAGCCGGTTACTAGCGGGGCTAGGCGATACGCAGTATTTT. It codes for CASSRLLAGLGDTQYF.